The TCR beta chain under discussion was sequenced for a study of blood T cell repertoires in COVID-19 (dated by TCRdb to the early 2020s). As for the study more broadly: Collaborator samples came from the United States, Italy and Spain and covered acute and convalescent phases of COVID-19. The samples were drawn from the first 160 participants of the ongoing ImmuneRACE study and from 1,254 subjects provided by 6 global collaborators. The dataset comprised deeply sampled blood TCRbeta repertoires from subjects exposed to, actively infected with, or recovered from COVID-19. Sample metadata almost always included a de-identified subject ID, COVID-19 status, age in years and sex. Where available, HLA class I and class II types were obtained from metadata supplied by the sample provider rather than from assay-based typing. The repertoires were released in a freely available public database intended as a resource for research on the immune response to SARS-CoV-2. The material from the prospective study consisted of cDNA or gDNA derived from T cells, B-cell-depleted T cells, or PBMCs. Paper-wide results and their limitations: The amount of clinical and demographic metadata varied by source and participant and was provided uncurated.

About this clone: It has no known antigen specificity. Base qualities are not recorded, but no much larger clone differs from it by a single base.

CDR1 and CDR2 were assigned from the germline V gene as MNHNS and SASEGT. The CDR3 runs 13 residues from the cysteine to the phenylalanine. Only the CDR3 portion is preserved as DNA: 39 bases, with reading frame beginning at the first base. V drops 2 bases and J drops 8 bases, leaving 12 bases in between. TCRbeta CDR3 regions were amplified from genomic DNA by means of the immunoSEQ Assay, a bias-controlled multiplex PCR. The source study handled its data this way. Within the assay, amplification of reference gene primers was used to estimate how many nucleated cells each sample contained. To quantify the absolute abundance of each unique TCRbeta CDR3 rearrangement, sequence reads were collapsed and filtered. For each sample, productive Simpson clonality was calculated by taking the square root of Simpson's diversity index across productive rearrangements. The table comes from immuneACCESS by way of TCRdb, which keeps in-frame sequences with V and J called. Part of the clones is missing from these tables; in studies checked, under half for an unresolved V gene and the rest for unknown reasons. From that table come the V and J calls and clone size; the DNA was used to work out D and trimming. This sample gives approximately 210,000 clones in total; under 90% of them show up just once. The ten largest clones represent approximately 8% of the sample.

At one collaborating source in Seattle, patients were enrolled during active infection and were followed longitudinally through the course of disease. The collaborating institutions used their own protocols to collect whole blood in K2EDTA tubes. For TCRbeta analysis, collaborator samples were shipped as frozen whole blood, as isolated PBMCs, or as DNA extracted from either sample type. The sequence is built from TRBV6-1 and TRBJ1-1, and perhaps TRBD1 as D gene, on 5 matching bases. The sequence was obtained from a woman older than 75 with COVID-19, enrolled during active disease. Sequences were obtained from peripheral blood. The CDR3: CASSEIRPGEAFF. The nucleotide sequence is TGTGCCAGCAGTGAAATCCGGCCAGGGGAAGCTTTCTTT.